These 26 T cell receptor beta chains originate from one sample sequenced in a study of blood T cell repertoires in COVID-19 (TCRdb year 2020). Library generation was performed with the immunoSEQ multiplex PCR assay. Here the immuneACCESS table is served through TCRdb, limited to in-frame sequences with V and J called. Missing clones are a known gap in these copies; in checked studies unresolved V genes cover under half, and the rest lacks a known reason. The sample data list 400,000 to 550,000 clones, and around nine tenths of these were observed just once. The ten biggest clones cover roughly 1.8% of the sample. Sequenced input: PBMCs or T cells enriched from blood (not recorded which). All receptors derive from a woman younger than 35 with acute COVID-19.

The rearrangement uses TRBV28 and TRBJ2-7; D might be TRBD1 (6 bases). The CDR3 is 14 residues long. In germline, CDR1 is MDHEN, CDR2 SYDVKM. Trimming left V 4 bases short and J 4 bases short, with 14 bases between. The CDR3 is CASSSGTPPYEQYF. DNA for the CDR3: TGTGCCAGCAGTTCCGGGACACCTCCATACGAGCAGTACTTC.

This chain joins TRBV19 and TRBJ2-3; no firm D call. The CDR3 runs 13 residues. Germline V gene data show CDR1 as LNHDA and CDR2 as SQIVND (reference sequence). V was pared by 6 bases and J by 1 base, with 8 bases between. CDR3 sequence: CASRSSRTDTQYF. CDR3 bases: TGTGCCAGTAGGTCCAGTCGCACAGATACGCAGTATTTT.

This chain uses TRBV7-3 with TRBJ1-2, with 7 bases aligning to TRBD1. Per germline, CDR1 SGHTA and CDR2 FQGTGA. CDR3 size: 14 residues. The V gene end was trimmed by 5 bases and the J gene end by 4 bases; junction bases not matched to a gene: 7. DNA for the CDR3: TGTGCCAGCAGCGACCGACAGGGTGGCTATGGCTACACCTTC. It is translated as CASSDRQGGYGYTF.

V usage is TRBV2 and J usage is TRBJ2-7; tentatively, D is TRBD2 (5 bases). The CDR3 contains 13 residues. Germline loops: CDR1 SNHLY, CDR2 FYNNEI. Deletions cut 7 bases from V and 0 bases from J, with 10 bases between. The CDR3 here is CASMRGNSYEQYF. CDR3 coding DNA: TGTGCCAGCATGAGAGGGAACTCCTACGAGCAGTACTTC. The complete variable domain, with remaining parts taken from reference TRBV2 and TRBJ2-7, reads EPEVTQTPSHQVTQMGQEVILRCVPISNHLYFYWYRQILGQKVEFLVSFYNNEISEKSEIFDDQFSVERPDGSNFTLKIRSTKLEDSAMYFCASMRGNSYEQYFGPGTRLTVT.

This clone was seen only once. This chain joins TRBV5-1 and TRBJ2-3; TRBD2 might be the D (5 bases). This CDR3 spans 11 amino acids. V was clipped by 3 bases and J by 6 bases, with 5 bases between them. Germline-derived CDR1 and CDR2 are SGHRS and YFSETQ. CDR3 sequence (DNA): TGCGCCAGCAGCTCTAGCGATACGCAGTATTTT. It translates to CASSSSDTQYF.

As concerns this clone: The same CDR3 is also encoded by other DNA sequences in this sample. The chain uses TRBV28 and TRBJ2-7; 8 bases match TRBD1. Germline CDR1 and CDR2: MDHEN and SYDVKM. V lost 6 bases to trimming and J lost 2 bases; unmatched junction nucleotides: 6. The CDR3 totals 14 residues. CDR3 in amino acids: CASSLGTGPYEQYF. Written as DNA, the CDR3 is TGTGCCAGCAGCCTCGGGACAGGCCCCTACGAGCAGTACTTC. Combining the CDR3 with reference TRBV28 and TRBJ2-7 gives the whole variable domain DVKVTQSSRYLVKRTGEKVFLECVQDMDHENMFWYRQDPGLGLRLIYFSYDVKMKEKGDIPEGYSVSREKKERFSLILESASTNQTSMYLCASSLGTGPYEQYFGPGTRLTVT.

V gene TRBV19 combines with J gene TRBJ2-3, with TRBD1 matching 9 bases. The J segment lost 4 bases and the V segment lost 8 bases, leaving 4 bases of the junction unmatched. Germline V lookup: CDR1 LNHDA, CDR2 SQIVND (reference sequence). The CDR3 sequence is 13 residues long. The CDR3 nucleotides read TGTGCCAGTGGGGGACAGGGTGCAGATACGCAGTATTTT. It is translated as CASGGQGADTQYF. Using reference TRBV19 and TRBJ2-3 for the parts outside the CDR3, the full variable domain is DGGITQSPKYLFRKEGQNVTLSCEQNLNHDAMYWYRQDPGQGLRLIYYSQIVNDFQKGDIAEGYSVSREKKESFPLTVTSAQKNPTAFYLCASGGQGADTQYFGPGTRLTVL.

This rearrangement joins TRBV5-1 to TRBJ2-2, with D possibly TRBD1 on 5 matching bases. Germline assignment: CDR1 SGHRS and CDR2 YFSETQ. Deletions cut 2 bases from V and 5 bases from J, with 10 bases between. The length of the CDR3 is 14 residues. The CDR3 nucleotides read TGCGCCAGCAGCTTTTCCAGGGATACCGGGGAGCTGTTTTTT. It encodes CASSFSRDTGELFF.

The rearrangement uses TRBV2 and TRBJ1-6; maybe TRBD1 (6 bases). Between the trimmed V and J ends, which lost 6 bases and 5 bases, there was a span of 11 bases. This CDR3 region has 14 residues. Germline loops: CDR1 SNHLY, CDR2 FYNNEI. The CDR3 coding sequence is TGTGCCAGCAGGTACAGGGATAATAATTCACCCCTCCACTTT. Translation: CASRYRDNNSPLHF.

The chain links TRBV5-1 to TRBJ1-2, with 8 bases identical to TRBD1. After removal of 0 bases from V and 5 bases from J, the junction contained 3 bases not matched to a gene. This CDR3 is 14 amino acids long. CDR1 is SGHRS and CDR2 is YFSETQ in the germline V gene. DNA for the CDR3: TGCGCCAGCAGCTTGGCGCAGGGGGCTTATGGCTACACCTTC. Protein product: CASSLAQGAYGYTF.

This chain uses TRBV7-3 with TRBJ2-7; the match to TRBD1 covers 8 bases. The CDR3 loop spans 14 amino acids. The V and J ends lost 2 bases and 1 base, in that order; junction bases with no gene match: 1. CDR1 and CDR2 (germline): SGHTA, FQGTGA. The CDR3 bases are TGTGCCAGCAGCTTACAGGGGGCGTCCTACGAGCAGTACTTC. This encodes CASSLQGASYEQYF.

The chain recombines TRBV19 with TRBJ1-6, with TRBD1 matching over 9 bases. The V segment lost 5 bases and the J segment 8 bases; nucleotides outside the gene matches: 1. The V gene's germline CDR1 is LNHDA and CDR2 SQIVND (reference sequence). The length of the CDR3 is 13 residues. The CDR3 DNA reads TGTGCCAGTAGTCGGGACAGGGATTCACCCCTCCACTTT. Translation gives CASSRDRDSPLHF.

V usage is TRBV30 and J usage is TRBJ2-7, with 7 bases lining up with TRBD2. This CDR3 spans 13 amino acids. Trimming cost V 0 bases and J 6 bases; bases outside gene matches: 5. Per germline, CDR1 GTSNPN and CDR2 SVGIG (reference sequence). The CDR3 spells CAWSVRGDGEQYF. The CDR3 coding sequence is TGTGCCTGGAGTGTACGGGGGGACGGCGAGCAGTACTTC.

The chain carries TRBV2 and TRBJ2-7; tentative D call: TRBD2 (6 bases). Germline V CDR1 and CDR2: SNHLY, FYNNEI. This CDR3 is built from 14 residues. With 5 bases removed from V and 5 bases from J, the gap between germline ends came to 16 bases. The chain's CDR3 is CASSKSLAPDEQYF. CDR3 coding DNA: TGTGCCAGCAGTAAATCCCTAGCGCCCGACGAGCAGTACTTC.

The chain recombines TRBV7-6 with TRBJ2-3; TRBD1 is a possible D gene (6 bases). Germline values: CDR1 SGHVS, CDR2 FNYEAQ. The V gene lost 3 bases and the J gene lost 2 bases, with 24 bases spanning the gap. The CDR3 covers 19 residues. The CDR3 DNA sequence: TGTGCCAGCAGCTTCTCCCCCCCGGACAGAATCAAATTCACAGATACGCAGTATTTT. Translation gives CASSFSPPDRIKFTDTQYF. The variable domain in full, completed from reference TRBV7-6 and TRBJ2-3, reads GAGVSQSPRYKVTKRGQDVALRCDPISGHVSLYWYRQALGQGPEFLTYFNYEAQQDKSGLPNDRFSAERPEGSISTLTIQRTEQRDSAMYRCASSFSPPDRIKFTDTQYFGPGTRLTVL.

This clone was observed a single time. The CDR3: CASSQGRGTGFNEQYF. The CDR3 DNA follows: TGTGCCAGCAGCCAAGGGAGAGGGACAGGGTTTAACGAGCAGTACTTC. V is TRBV14 and J is TRBJ2-7; 9 nucleotides agree with TRBD1. Germline-derived CDR1 and CDR2 are SGHDN and FVKESK. This CDR3 is 16 amino acids long. With 1 base clipped from V and 5 bases from J, the junction kept 9 bases outside the gene matches.

The V and J genes are TRBV24-1 and TRBJ1-4; 10 nucleotides line up with TRBD1. CDR1 KGHDR and CDR2 SFDVKD come from the germline V gene. With 9 bases clipped from V and 8 bases from J, the junction kept 11 bases outside the gene matches. The CDR3 is 15 residues long. The CDR3 region has the DNA TGTGCCACCGGTTACCGACAGGGGGCAGAGGAAAAACTGTTTTTT. Translated, it gives CATGYRQGAEEKLFF.

V gene TRBV12-3 or TRBV12-4 combines with J gene TRBJ2-7; weak D call: TRBD1 (6 bases). The V end was cut by 3 bases, the J end by 8 bases, with 14 bases between. The CDR3 is 13 residues long. The CDR3 sequence is CASSFDRITQQYF. For the CDR3, the DNA is TGTGCCAGCAGTTTCGACAGGATAACGCAGCAGTACTTC.

The chain employs TRBV7-2 and TRBJ1-1, with 8 bases that match TRBD1. V lost 4 bases and J lost 5; bases outside the gene matches: 3. This CDR3 has 13 residues. The germline CDR1 and CDR2 sequences are SGHTA and FQGNSA. The CDR3 here is CASSSDRGTEAFF. For the CDR3, the DNA is TGTGCCAGCAGCTCCGACAGGGGAACTGAAGCTTTCTTT.

V usage is TRBV4-3 and J usage is TRBJ2-1, with D tentatively TRBD2 (6 bases). In germline, CDR1 is LGHNA, CDR2 YSLEER. Deletions cut 1 base from V and 8 bases from J, with 18 bases between. This CDR3 comprises 16 residues. The CDR3 DNA is TGCGCCAGCAGCCAAGTTTTGCGAAAACGGGAGCATGAGCAGTTCTTC. It specifies CASSQVLRKREHEQFF.

The chain combines TRBV19 with TRBJ1-5; D perhaps matches TRBD1 (5 bases). V lost 3 bases to trimming and J lost 4 bases, with 10 bases between them. The CDR3 totals 14 residues. Germline CDR1 and CDR2: LNHDA and SQIVND (reference sequence). The CDR3 protein is CASSMIRVNQPQHF. CDR3 DNA sequence: TGTGCCAGTAGTATGATCAGGGTTAATCAGCCCCAGCATTTT.

This clone was seen a single time. The V and J genes are TRBV7-6 and TRBJ2-5; possibly TRBD2 for D (6 bases). The CDR3 runs to 14 residues. Deletions cut 8 bases from V and 4 bases from J, with 17 bases between. Germline CDR1 SGHVS, CDR2 FNYEAQ. In nucleotides, the CDR3 is TGTGCCAGCTCCGGAGGAGGGGACCGAGAGACCCAGTACTTC. Its protein is CASSGGGDRETQYF.

This chain links TRBV9 with TRBJ1-5; 7 bases are shared with TRBD1. V lost 4 bases to trimming and J lost 7 bases; unmatched junction nucleotides: 5. The CDR3 consists of 13 residues. The germline V gene has CDR1 SGDLS and CDR2 YYNGEE. The CDR3 DNA sequence: TGTGCCAGCAGCCCAGGGGGGACGCAGCCCCAGCATTTT. Its translation is CASSPGGTQPQHF.

CDR3 coding DNA: TGTGCCAGCAGCTCACAGGGTTTTGACATTCAGTACTTC. As protein: CASSSQGFDIQYF. V usage is TRBV9 and J usage is TRBJ2-4; TRBD1 is a possible D gene (6 bases). The CDR3 is made up of 13 amino acids. Looked up from germline, CDR1 is SGDLS and CDR2 is YYNGEE. Trimming removed 4 bases at V and 8 bases at J, with 13 bases between.

This clone was observed once. The chain carries TRBV6-4 and TRBJ1-5; 9 bases line up with TRBD1. Germline V CDR1 and CDR2: MRHNA, SNTAGT. The CDR3 covers 14 residues. Trimming at V came to 4 bases and at J to 6 bases, leaving 4 bases not matched to a gene. As DNA, the CDR3 is TGTGCCAGCAGTGCTGGGACAGGGACTCAGCCCCAGCATTTT. It translates to CASSAGTGTQPQHF.

This chain connects TRBV11-2 to TRBJ2-7; D is perhaps TRBD2 (5 bases). V was pared by 11 bases and J by 0 bases, with 14 bases between. The CDR3 runs 13 residues. Germline V lookup: CDR1 SGHAT, CDR2 FQNNGV. CDR3 nucleotide sequence: TGTGCCGCAAGCGGACGCAGCTCCTACGAGCAGTACTTC. It codes for CAASGRSSYEQYF. The full variable domain, its missing parts supplied by reference TRBV11-2 and TRBJ2-7, is EAGVAQSPRYKIIEKRQSVAFWCNPISGHATLYWYQQILGQGPKLLIQFQNNGVVDDSQLPKDRFSAERLKGVDSTLKIQPAKLEDSAVYLCAASGRSSYEQYFGPGTRLTVT.